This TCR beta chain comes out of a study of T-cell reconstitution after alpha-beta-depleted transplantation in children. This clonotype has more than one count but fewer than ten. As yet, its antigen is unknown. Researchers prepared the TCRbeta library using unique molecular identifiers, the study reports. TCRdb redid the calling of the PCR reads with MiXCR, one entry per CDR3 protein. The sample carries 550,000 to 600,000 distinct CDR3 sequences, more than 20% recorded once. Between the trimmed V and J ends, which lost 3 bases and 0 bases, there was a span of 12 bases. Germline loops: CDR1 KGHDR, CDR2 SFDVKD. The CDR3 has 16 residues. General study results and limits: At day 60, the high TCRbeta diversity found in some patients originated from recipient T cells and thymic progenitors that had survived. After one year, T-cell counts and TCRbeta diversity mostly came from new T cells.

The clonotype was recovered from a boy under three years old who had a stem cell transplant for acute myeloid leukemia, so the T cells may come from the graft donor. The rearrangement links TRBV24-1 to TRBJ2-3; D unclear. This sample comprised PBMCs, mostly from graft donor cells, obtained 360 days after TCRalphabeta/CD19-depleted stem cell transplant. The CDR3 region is CATSDRRTPSTDTQYF. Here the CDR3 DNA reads TGTGCCACCAGTGATCGTAGGACCCCTAGCACAGATACGCAGTATTTT.